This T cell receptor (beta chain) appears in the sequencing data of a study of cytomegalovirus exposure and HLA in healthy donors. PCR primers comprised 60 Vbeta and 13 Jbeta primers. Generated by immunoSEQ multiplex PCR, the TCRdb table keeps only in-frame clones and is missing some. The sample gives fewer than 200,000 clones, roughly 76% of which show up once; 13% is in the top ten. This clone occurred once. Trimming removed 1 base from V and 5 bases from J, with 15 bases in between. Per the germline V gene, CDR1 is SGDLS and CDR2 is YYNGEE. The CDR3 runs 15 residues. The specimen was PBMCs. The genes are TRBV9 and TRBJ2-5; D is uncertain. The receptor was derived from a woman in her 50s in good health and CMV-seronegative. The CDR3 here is CASSVSATARETQYF. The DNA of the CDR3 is TGTGCCAGCAGCGTAAGCGCTACCGCGCGGGAGACCCAGTACTTC.